Listed below are T cell receptor beta chains from one sample, sequenced in a study of identical twins. TCRdb called the 5' RACE reads again in MiXCR, with one record for every CDR3 protein. The sample carries 600,000 to 700,000 distinct CDR3 sequences, 21% recorded once. These data are also associated with another study on T cells expressing NK-cell markers.

Material for sequencing was PBMCs. The source is a woman under 30 in good health. CDR3s include the opening cysteine and the closing phenylalanine or tryptophan.

v_gene	j_gene	CDR3aa
TRBV10-3	TRBJ2-1	CAISESLGPKIEQFF
TRBV7-2	TRBJ2-1	CASSLGTHNNEQFF
TRBV4-3	TRBJ2-7	CASSQFLDDRAIHEQYF
TRBV29-1	TRBJ2-7	CSFSSGARLYEQYF
TRBV10-1	TRBJ2-5	CASSGAGGPQETQYF
TRBV24-1	TRBJ2-7	CATSDFESSGAYEQYF
TRBV29-1	TRBJ2-3	CSVEDVQRTDTQYF
TRBV19	TRBJ1-1	CASGAGRGTEAFF
TRBV4-3	TRBJ2-1	CASSQEGRKLYNEQFF
TRBV20-1	TRBJ2-1	CSAREVAGALNEQFF
TRBV6-5	TRBJ2-1	CASSSWTRPFNNEQFF
TRBV6-1	TRBJ2-7	CASITPGGSYEQYF
TRBV10-2	TRBJ1-4	CASSIRGQNTGVFF
TRBV11-2	TRBJ2-5	CASRRGPQETQYF
TRBV25-1	TRBJ2-7	CASSEFGSEQYF